One sample yielded the 21 T cell receptor beta chains listed below, sequenced in a study of beta chain features in type 1 diabetes. Every isolated RNA sample was fully reverse transcribed, so sequencing captured expressed TCRB transcripts. The table came from immunoSEQ multiplex PCR; TCRdb's copy has only in-frame clones and leaves some out. The sample shows 350,000 to 400,000 clones, roughly 16% of them seen only once. Sequencing input: naive CD4+ T cells from blood. These receptors came from a woman aged 18-30 years in good health.

This clone was seen a handful of times. The J gene is TRBJ2-1, the V gene TRBV10-3; no reliable D call. Per germline, CDR1 ENHRY and CDR2 SYGVKD. The CDR3 is 12 residues long. Trimming shortened V by 5 bases and J by 8 bases, and 10 bases separated the two germline ends. For the CDR3, the DNA is TGTGCCATCAGTTCCCCGACTGATGAGCAGTTCTTC. Its translation is CAISSPTDEQFF.

This chain links TRBV7-9 with TRBJ2-7; possible D gene TRBD2, 6 bases. With 3 bases removed from V and 0 bases from J, the gap between germline ends came to 12 bases. The CDR3 has 15 amino acids. Germline CDR1 is SEHNR and CDR2 is FQNEAQ (reference sequence). CDR3 sequence reads: CASSFQRVSSYEQYF. In DNA form, the CDR3 reads TGTGCCAGCAGCTTCCAGCGGGTAAGCTCCTACGAGCAGTACTTC.

V and J are TRBV6-5 and TRBJ1-4; possibly TRBD1 for D (5 bases). The V gene's germline CDR1 is MNHEY and CDR2 SVGAGI. The germline V and J ends were trimmed by 6 bases and 8 bases, with 19 bases remaining between them. The length of the CDR3 is 15 residues. The CDR3 is CASSRDVGRTEKLFF. The CDR3 nucleotides are TGTGCCAGCAGCCGCGACGTGGGCCGGACAGAAAAACTGTTTTTT.

The chain carries TRBV4-2 and TRBJ2-3, with 10 bases lining up with TRBD2. There are 18 residues in the CDR3. Germline CDR1 and CDR2: LGHNA and YNFKEQ. J gave up 6 bases and V 2 bases, and 14 bases lay outside the gene matches. Here the CDR3 DNA reads TGTGCCAGCAGCCAACACTACTTAGCGGGAGGTCGGGGGGATACGCAGTATTTT. This translates into CASSQHYLAGGRGDTQYF.

This clone was picked up a small number of times. The chain joins TRBV2 to TRBJ1-2, with a weak D call TRBD1 (5 bases). The CDR3 extends over 14 amino acids. The V end was cut by 4 bases, the J end by 4 bases, with 13 bases between. Looked up from germline, CDR1 is SNHLY and CDR2 is FYNNEI. CDR3 coding DNA: TGTGCCAGCAGTGGTCCGGGGGTCGGCTATGGCTACACCTTC. Its protein product is CASSGPGVGYGYTF.

In this sample, this clone turned up a few times. V gene TRBV29-1 combines with J gene TRBJ1-1; TRBD1 is a possible D gene (5 bases). The CDR3 consists of 14 residues. Germline lookup yields CDR1 SQVTM and CDR2 ANQGSEA. V dropped 4 bases and J dropped 0 bases, with 12 bases sitting between them. CDR3 residues: CSVGPGYMNTEAFF. CDR3 in DNA: TGCAGCGTTGGGCCAGGGTACATGAACACTGAAGCTTTCTTT. The whole variable domain, filled in from reference TRBV29-1 and TRBJ1-1, reads SAVISQKPSRDICQRGTSLTIQCQVDSQVTMMFWYRQQPGQSLTLIATANQGSEATYESGFVIDKFPISRPNLTFSTLTVSNMSPEDSSIYLCSVGPGYMNTEAFFGQGTRLTVV.

This clone was counted between two and nine times. The rearrangement joins TRBV6-6 to TRBJ1-1; no definite D call. V was cut by 2 bases and J by 1 base, with 8 bases left in between. This CDR3 is built from 14 residues. The germline gives CDR1 MNHNY, CDR2 SVGAGI (reference sequence). The CDR3 bases are TGTGCCAGCAGTTACCAGGCCACGAACACTGAAGCTTTCTTT. This encodes CASSYQATNTEAFF.

This chain joins TRBV11-2 and TRBJ2-2; 7 bases map to TRBD2. V gave up 3 bases and J gave up 3 bases; unmatched junction bases: 7. From germline, CDR1 is SGHAT and CDR2 FQNNGV. This CDR3 is built from 16 residues. The CDR3 coding sequence is TGTGCCAGCAGCTTTTTCCGGGAGGTGGACACCGGGGAGCTGTTTTTT. Translated: CASSFFREVDTGELFF.

This clone was recorded a few times. CDR3 sequence: CAWSVPRDSNQPQHF. The CDR3 DNA reads TGTGCCTGGAGTGTACCCAGGGATAGCAATCAGCCCCAGCATTTT. The chain uses TRBV30 and TRBJ1-5; D is possibly TRBD1 (5 bases). The CDR3 loop spans 15 amino acids. V shed 0 bases and J shed 0 bases, with 9 bases lying between them. CDR1 and CDR2 (germline): GTSNPN, SVGIG (reference sequence).

This clone was counted a few times. V gene TRBV5-4 combines with J gene TRBJ2-7, with D maybe TRBD2 (7 bases). Germline CDR1 is SGHNT and CDR2 is YYREEE (reference sequence). The CDR3 runs to 13 residues. V was cut by 3 bases and J by 4 bases, with 11 bases left in between. The CDR3 DNA reads as TGTGCCAGCAGCTGGAGGGGGGGATACGAGCAGTACTTC. Translated: CASSWRGGYEQYF.

This clone has just a few counts. This rearrangement joins TRBV28 to TRBJ2-1, with 12 bases matching TRBD2. The CDR3 totals 16 residues. Germline loops: CDR1 MDHEN, CDR2 SYDVKM. The V and J ends lost 2 bases and 12 bases, in that order; junction bases with no gene match: 11. CDR3: CASSLPPTSGRSRQFF. For the CDR3, the DNA is TGTGCCAGCAGTTTACCCCCGACTAGCGGGAGAAGCCGGCAGTTCTTC. The full variable domain, completed using reference TRBV28 and TRBJ2-1, is DVKVTQSSRYLVKRTGEKVFLECVQDMDHENMFWYRQDPGLGLRLIYFSYDVKMKEKGDIPEGYSVSREKKERFSLILESASTNQTSMYLCASSLPPTSGRSRQFFGPGTRLTVL.

The chain employs TRBV28 and TRBJ1-5; TRBD1 agrees at 8 bases. CDR1 and CDR2 from the germline V gene are MDHEN and SYDVKM. After removal of 2 bases from V and 5 bases from J, the junction contained 5 bases not matched to a gene. This CDR3 spans 15 amino acids. The CDR3 spells CASSLRTGQYQPQHF. The CDR3 DNA reads as TGTGCCAGCAGTTTACGGACAGGGCAGTATCAGCCCCAGCATTTT.

This clone was detected only a few times. The chain is built from TRBV10-3 and TRBJ2-1; TRBD2 agrees at 10 bases. Germline V gene sequence: CDR1 ENHRY, CDR2 SYGVKD. The CDR3 has 15 residues. V lost 3 bases to trimming and J lost 7 bases; unmatched junction nucleotides: 6. The CDR3 region is CAISDLAGASNEQFF. Written as DNA, the CDR3 is TGTGCCATCAGTGATCTAGCGGGAGCTAGTAATGAGCAGTTCTTC.

V gene TRBV20-1 combines with J gene TRBJ2-5, with D hard to call. CDR1 DFQATT and CDR2 SNEGSKA come from the germline V gene (reference sequence). The CDR3 is made up of 11 amino acids. CDR3 nucleotides: TGCAGCCCGCGTATCCAAGAGACCCAGTACTTC. This translates into CSPRIQETQYF.

This clone was counted only a few times. The V and J genes are TRBV27 and TRBJ1-2, with D possibly being TRBD1 (5 bases). The CDR3 covers 15 residues. The germline V gene encodes CDR1 MNHEY and CDR2 SMNVEV (reference sequence). Trimming left V 1 base short and J 4 bases short, with 13 bases between. Here the CDR3 reads CASSLLAGLSYGYTF. The CDR3 DNA follows: TGTGCCAGCAGTTTATTGGCAGGGCTCAGCTATGGCTACACCTTC.

The rearrangement uses TRBV23-1 and TRBJ1-3, with no clear D. TRBV23-1 carries the ORF label, with uncertain function. The CDR3 spans 14 residues. V was cut by 0 bases and J by 2 bases, with 5 bases left in between. The CDR3 sequence is CASSQSAAGNTIYF. CDR3 sequence (DNA): TGCGCCAGCAGTCAATCCGCGGCTGGAAACACCATATATTTT.

The chain joins TRBV15 to TRBJ1-5; D remains unclear. The V and J ends lost 3 bases and 0 bases respectively, with 12 bases between them. The V gene's germline CDR1 is LNHNV and CDR2 YYDKDF (reference sequence). The CDR3 contains 16 residues. In nucleotides, the CDR3 is TGTGCCACCAGCAGGGAGGACGGATATAGCAATCAGCCCCAGCATTTT. Its protein product is CATSREDGYSNQPQHF.

This clone appeared a few times. The J gene is TRBJ2-7, the V gene TRBV27, with 12 bases that match TRBD1. Germline CDR1 MNHEY, CDR2 SMNVEV (reference sequence). The junction had 1 base not matched to a gene; V was cut back by 7 bases and J by 6 bases. The CDR3 length is 12 residues. CDR3 residues: CASTGQGAEQYF. The CDR3 nucleotides read TGTGCCAGCACGGGACAGGGGGCCGAGCAGTACTTC.

This clone was counted only a few times. The CDR3 loop reads CASSLVDRGQFF. DNA for the CDR3: TGTGCCAGCAGCTTAGTCGACAGGGGGCAGTTCTTC. The chain uses TRBV7-2 and TRBJ2-1; 8 nucleotides align to TRBD1. After removal of 1 base from V and 12 bases from J, the junction contained 2 bases not matched to a gene. CDR1 and CDR2 (germline): SGHTA, FQGNSA. The CDR3 is 12 amino acids.

This clone was detected only a few times. The V and J genes are TRBV18 and TRBJ2-5, with 7 bases identical to TRBD1. J gave up 3 bases and V 3 bases, and 4 bases lay outside the gene matches. CDR1 and CDR2 (germline): KGHSH, LQKENI. The CDR3 extends over 14 amino acids. This CDR3 reads CASSPLGQKETQYF. The DNA for the CDR3 is TGTGCCAGCTCACCCTTGGGACAGAAAGAGACCCAGTACTTC.

The chain combines TRBV7-2 with TRBJ2-2; TRBD2 aligns across 8 bases. The V gene's germline CDR1 is SGHTA and CDR2 FQGNSA. The CDR3 has 15 residues. V trimming: 6 bases; J trimming: 2 bases; junction bases outside the gene matches: 5. CDR3 protein: CASSLAGVNTGELFF. The CDR3 DNA reads as TGTGCCAGCAGTCTAGCGGGTGTAAACACCGGGGAGCTGTTTTTT.